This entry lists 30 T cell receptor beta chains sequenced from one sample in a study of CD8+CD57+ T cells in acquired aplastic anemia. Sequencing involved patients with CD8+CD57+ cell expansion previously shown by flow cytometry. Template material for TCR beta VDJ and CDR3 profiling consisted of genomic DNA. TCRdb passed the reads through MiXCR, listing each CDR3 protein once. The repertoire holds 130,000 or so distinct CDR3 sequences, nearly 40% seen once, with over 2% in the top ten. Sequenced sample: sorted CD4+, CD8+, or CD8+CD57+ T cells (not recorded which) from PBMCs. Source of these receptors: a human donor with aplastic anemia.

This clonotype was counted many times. The CDR3 DNA sequence: TGTGCCACCAGCTTTTCCCCCCTACTCGGGACACCCTATAGCACCTTC. Residues: CATSFSPLLGTPYSTF. The chain links TRBV15 to TRBJ1-2; tentative D call: TRBD1 (6 bases). The germline V gene has CDR1 LNHNV and CDR2 YYDKDF (reference sequence). The CDR3 is made up of 16 amino acids. Trimming left V 5 bases short and J 13 bases short, with 29 bases between.

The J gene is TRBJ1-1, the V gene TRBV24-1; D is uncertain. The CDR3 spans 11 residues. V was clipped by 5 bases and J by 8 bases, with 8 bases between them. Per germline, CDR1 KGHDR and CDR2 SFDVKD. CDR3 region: CATSGGPEAFF. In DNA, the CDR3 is TGTGCCACCAGTGGCGGGCCCGAAGCTTTCTTT.

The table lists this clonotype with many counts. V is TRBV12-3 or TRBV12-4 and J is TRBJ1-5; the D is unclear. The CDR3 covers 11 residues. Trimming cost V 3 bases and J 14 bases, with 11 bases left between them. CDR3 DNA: TGTGCCAGCAGTTTCCATGACAAGAAGCATTTT. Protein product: CASSFHDKKHF.

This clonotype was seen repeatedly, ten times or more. CDR3 nucleotide sequence: TGTGCCACCAGCAGAGATATAGCCAATCGGAATGAAAAACTGTTTTTT. Translated, it gives CATSRDIANRNEKLFF. The rearrangement uses TRBV15 and TRBJ1-4; D unresolved. The CDR3 is made up of 16 amino acids. The germline V gene has CDR1 LNHNV and CDR2 YYDKDF (reference sequence). V was pared by 0 bases and J by 5 bases, with 13 bases between. Variable domain in full (rest from reference TRBV15 and TRBJ1-4): DAMVIQNPRYQVTQFGKPVTLSCSQTLNHNVMYWYQQKSSQAPKLLFHYYDKDFNNEADTPDNFQSRRPNTSFCFLDIRSPGLGDTAMYLCATSRDIANRNEKLFFGSGTQLSVL.

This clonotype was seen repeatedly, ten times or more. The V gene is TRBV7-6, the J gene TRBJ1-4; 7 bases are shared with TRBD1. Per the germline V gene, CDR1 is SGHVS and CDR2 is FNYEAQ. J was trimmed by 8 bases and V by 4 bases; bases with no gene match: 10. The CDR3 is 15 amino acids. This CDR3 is CASSSGQDRGEKLFF. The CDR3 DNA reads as TGTGCCAGCAGCTCAGGACAGGACCGCGGGGAAAAACTGTTTTTT. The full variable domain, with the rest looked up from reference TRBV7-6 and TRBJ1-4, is GAGVSQSPRYKVTKRGQDVALRCDPISGHVSLYWYRQALGQGPEFLTYFNYEAQQDKSGLPNDRFSAERPEGSISTLTIQRTEQRDSAMYRCASSSGQDRGEKLFFGSGTQLSVL.

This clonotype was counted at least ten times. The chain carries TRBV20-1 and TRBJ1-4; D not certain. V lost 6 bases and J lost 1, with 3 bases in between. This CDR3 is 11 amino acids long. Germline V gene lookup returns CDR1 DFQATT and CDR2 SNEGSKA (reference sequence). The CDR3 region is CSALTNEKLFF. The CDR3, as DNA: TGCAGTGCCTTAACTAATGAAAAACTGTTTTTT.

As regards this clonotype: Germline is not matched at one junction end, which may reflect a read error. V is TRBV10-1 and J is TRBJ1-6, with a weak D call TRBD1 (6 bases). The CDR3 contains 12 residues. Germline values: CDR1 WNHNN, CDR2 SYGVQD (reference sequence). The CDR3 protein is CASSTGISPPHF. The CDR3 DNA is TGCGCCAGCAGTACAGGGATTTCACCCCCCCACTTT.

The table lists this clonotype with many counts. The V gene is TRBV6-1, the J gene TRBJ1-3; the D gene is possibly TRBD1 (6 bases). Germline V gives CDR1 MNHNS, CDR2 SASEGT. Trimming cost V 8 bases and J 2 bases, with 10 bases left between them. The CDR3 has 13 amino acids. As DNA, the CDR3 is TGTGCCAGCGACAGGCCGCCTGGAAACACCATATATTTT. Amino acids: CASDRPPGNTIYF.

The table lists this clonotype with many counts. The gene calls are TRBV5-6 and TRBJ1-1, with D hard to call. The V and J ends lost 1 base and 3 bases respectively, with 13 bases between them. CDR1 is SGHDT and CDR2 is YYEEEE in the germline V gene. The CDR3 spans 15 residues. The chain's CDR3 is CASSLFKAGDTEAFF. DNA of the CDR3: TGTGCCAGCAGCTTGTTCAAGGCCGGGGACACTGAAGCTTTCTTT. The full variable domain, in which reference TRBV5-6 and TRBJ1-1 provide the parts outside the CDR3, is DAGVTQSPTHLIKTRGQQVTLRCSPKSGHDTVSWYQQALGQGPQFIFQYYEEEERQRGNFPDRFSGHQFPNYSSELNVNALLLGDSALYLCASSLFKAGDTEAFFGQGTRLTVV.

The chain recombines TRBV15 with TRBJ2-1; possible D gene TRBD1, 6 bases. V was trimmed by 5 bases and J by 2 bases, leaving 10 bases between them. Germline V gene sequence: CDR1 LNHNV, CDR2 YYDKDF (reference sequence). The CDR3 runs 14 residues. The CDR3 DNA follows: TGTGCCACCAGCGCGAGGGGGACCTACAATGAGCAGTTCTTC. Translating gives CATSARGTYNEQFF.

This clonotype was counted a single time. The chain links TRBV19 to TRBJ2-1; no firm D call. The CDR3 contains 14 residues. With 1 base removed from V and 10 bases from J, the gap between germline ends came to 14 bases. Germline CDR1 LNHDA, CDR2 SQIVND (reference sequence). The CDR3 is CASSIGGVPREQFF. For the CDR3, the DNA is TGTGCCAGTAGTATAGGAGGCGTCCCCCGGGAGCAGTTCTTC.

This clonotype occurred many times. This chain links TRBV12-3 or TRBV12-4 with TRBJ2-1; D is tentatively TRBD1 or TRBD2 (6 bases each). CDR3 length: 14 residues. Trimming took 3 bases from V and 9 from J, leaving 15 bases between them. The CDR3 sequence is CASSLPGAGPEQFF. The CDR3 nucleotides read TGTGCCAGCAGTTTGCCGGGGGCAGGGCCTGAGCAGTTCTTC.

The CDR3 sequence: CSASGAGGAGGYEQYF. The CDR3 DNA follows: TGCAGTGCTAGTGGAGCGGGAGGCGCCGGGGGCTACGAGCAGTACTTC. This chain connects TRBV20-1 to TRBJ2-7, with TRBD2 matching over 9 bases. In germline, CDR1 is DFQATT, CDR2 SNEGSKA (reference sequence). This CDR3 contains 16 residues. J lost 3 bases, V lost 3 bases, and 12 bases had no gene match.

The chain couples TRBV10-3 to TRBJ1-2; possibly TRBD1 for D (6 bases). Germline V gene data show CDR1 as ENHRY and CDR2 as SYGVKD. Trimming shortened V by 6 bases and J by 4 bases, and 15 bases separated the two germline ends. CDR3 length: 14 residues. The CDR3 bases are TGTGCCATCAGGACGGACAGCCACTTCTATGGCTACACCTTC. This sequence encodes CAIRTDSHFYGYTF.

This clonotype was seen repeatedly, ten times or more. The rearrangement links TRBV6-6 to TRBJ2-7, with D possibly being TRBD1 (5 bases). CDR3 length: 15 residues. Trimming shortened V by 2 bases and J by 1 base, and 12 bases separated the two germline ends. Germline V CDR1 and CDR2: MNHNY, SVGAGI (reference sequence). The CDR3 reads CASSYGTRVSYEQYF. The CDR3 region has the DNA TGTGCCAGCAGTTACGGAACCAGGGTATCCTACGAGCAGTACTTC.

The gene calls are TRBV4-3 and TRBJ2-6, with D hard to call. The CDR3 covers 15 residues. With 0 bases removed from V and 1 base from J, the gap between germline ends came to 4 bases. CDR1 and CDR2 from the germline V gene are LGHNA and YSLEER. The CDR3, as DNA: TGCGCCAGCAGCCAAGAACAGTCTGGGGCCAACGTCCTGACTTTC. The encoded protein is CASSQEQSGANVLTF.

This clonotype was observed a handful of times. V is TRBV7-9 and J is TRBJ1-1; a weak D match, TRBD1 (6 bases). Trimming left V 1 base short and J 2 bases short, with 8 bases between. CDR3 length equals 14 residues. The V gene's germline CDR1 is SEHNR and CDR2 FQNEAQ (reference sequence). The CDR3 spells CASSLGTVNTEAFF. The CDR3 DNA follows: TGTGCCAGCAGCTTAGGGACAGTCAACACTGAAGCTTTCTTT.

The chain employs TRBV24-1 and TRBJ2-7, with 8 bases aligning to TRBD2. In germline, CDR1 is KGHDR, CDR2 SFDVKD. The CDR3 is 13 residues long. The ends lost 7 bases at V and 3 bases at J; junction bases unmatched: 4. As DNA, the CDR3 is TGTGCCACCAGCGGCACTAGCGGCTACGAGCAGTACTTC. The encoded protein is CATSGTSGYEQYF.

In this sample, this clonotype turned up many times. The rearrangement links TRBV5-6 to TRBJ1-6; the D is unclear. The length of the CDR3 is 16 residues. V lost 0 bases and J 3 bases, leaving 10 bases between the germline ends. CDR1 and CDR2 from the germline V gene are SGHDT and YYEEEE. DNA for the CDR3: TGTGCCAGCAGCTTGGGGGAGGGCGGCTATAATTCACCCCTCCACTTT. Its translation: CASSLGEGGYNSPLHF.

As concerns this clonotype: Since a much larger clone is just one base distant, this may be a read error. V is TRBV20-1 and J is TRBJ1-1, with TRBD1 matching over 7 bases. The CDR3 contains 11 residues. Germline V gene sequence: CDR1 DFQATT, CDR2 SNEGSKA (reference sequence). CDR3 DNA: TGCAGTGCTAGCCCCGGGACAGAAGCTCTCTTT. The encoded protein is CSASPGTEALF.

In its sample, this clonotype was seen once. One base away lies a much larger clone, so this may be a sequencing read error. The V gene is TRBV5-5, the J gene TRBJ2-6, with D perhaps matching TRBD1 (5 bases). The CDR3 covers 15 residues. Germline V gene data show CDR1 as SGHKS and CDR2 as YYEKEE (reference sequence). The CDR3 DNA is TGTGCCAGCAGCTTTAGGGGTGCTGGGGCCAACGTCCTGGCTTTC. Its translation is CASSFRGAGANVLAF.

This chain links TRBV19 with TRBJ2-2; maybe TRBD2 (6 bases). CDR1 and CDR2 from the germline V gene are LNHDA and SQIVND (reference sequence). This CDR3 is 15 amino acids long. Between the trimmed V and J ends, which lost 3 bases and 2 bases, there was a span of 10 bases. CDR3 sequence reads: CASSIGGTNTGELFF. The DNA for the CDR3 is TGTGCCAGTAGTATCGGCGGGACCAACACCGGGGAGCTGTTTTTT.

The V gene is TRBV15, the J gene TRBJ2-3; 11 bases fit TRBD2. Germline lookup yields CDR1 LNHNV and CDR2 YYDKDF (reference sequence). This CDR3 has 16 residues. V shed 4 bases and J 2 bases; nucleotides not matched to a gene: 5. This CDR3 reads CATSTLAGGITDTQYF. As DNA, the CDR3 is TGTGCCACCAGCACCTTAGCGGGGGGGATCACAGATACGCAGTATTTT.

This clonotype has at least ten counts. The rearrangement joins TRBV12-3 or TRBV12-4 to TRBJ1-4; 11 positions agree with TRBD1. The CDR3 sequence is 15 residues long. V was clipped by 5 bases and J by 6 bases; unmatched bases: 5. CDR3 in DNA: TGTGCCAGCAGTATTGGGGGACAGGGGGATGAAAAACTGTTTTTT. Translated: CASSIGGQGDEKLFF.

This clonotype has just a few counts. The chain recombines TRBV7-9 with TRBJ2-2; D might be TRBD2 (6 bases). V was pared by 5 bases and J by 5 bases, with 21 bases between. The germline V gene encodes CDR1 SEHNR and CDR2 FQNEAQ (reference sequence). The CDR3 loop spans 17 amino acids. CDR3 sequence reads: CASSQRTQLSGTGELFF. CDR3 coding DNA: TGTGCCAGCAGCCAAAGGACACAACTCAGCGGGACCGGGGAGCTGTTTTTT. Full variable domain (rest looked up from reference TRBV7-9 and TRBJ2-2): DTGVSQNPRHKITKRGQNVTFRCDPISEHNRLYWYRQTLGQGPEFLTYFQNEAQLEKSRLLSDRFSAERPKGSFSTLEIQRTEQGDSAMYLCASSQRTQLSGTGELFFGEGSRLTVL.

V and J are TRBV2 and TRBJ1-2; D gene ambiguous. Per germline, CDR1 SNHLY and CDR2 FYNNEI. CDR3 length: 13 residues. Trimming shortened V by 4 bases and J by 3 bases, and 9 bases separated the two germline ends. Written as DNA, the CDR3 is TGTGCCAGCAGTGTTCGACGGGACTATGGCTACACCTTC. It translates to CASSVRRDYGYTF. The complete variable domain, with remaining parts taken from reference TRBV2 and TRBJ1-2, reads EPEVTQTPSHQVTQMGQEVILRCVPISNHLYFYWYRQILGQKVEFLVSFYNNEISEKSEIFDDQFSVERPDGSNFTLKIRSTKLEDSAMYFCASSVRRDYGYTFGSGTRLTVV.

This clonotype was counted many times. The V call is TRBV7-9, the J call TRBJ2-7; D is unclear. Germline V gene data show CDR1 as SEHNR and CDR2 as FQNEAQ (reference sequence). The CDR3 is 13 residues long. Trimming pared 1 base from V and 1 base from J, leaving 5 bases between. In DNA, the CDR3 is TGTGCCAGCAGCTTAGAGGATTCCTACGAGCAGTACTTC. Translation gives CASSLEDSYEQYF. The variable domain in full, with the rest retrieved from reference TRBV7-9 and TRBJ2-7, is DTGVSQNPRHKITKRGQNVTFRCDPISEHNRLYWYRQTLGQGPEFLTYFQNEAQLEKSRLLSDRFSAERPKGSFSTLEIQRTEQGDSAMYLCASSLEDSYEQYFGPGTRLTVT.

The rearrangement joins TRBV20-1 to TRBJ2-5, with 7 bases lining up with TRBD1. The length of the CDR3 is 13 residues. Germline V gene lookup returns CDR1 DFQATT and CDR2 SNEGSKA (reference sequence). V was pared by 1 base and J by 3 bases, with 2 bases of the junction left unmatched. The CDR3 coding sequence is TGCAGTGCTAGAGTTGGGACAGAAGAGACCCAGTACTTC. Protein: CSARVGTEETQYF.

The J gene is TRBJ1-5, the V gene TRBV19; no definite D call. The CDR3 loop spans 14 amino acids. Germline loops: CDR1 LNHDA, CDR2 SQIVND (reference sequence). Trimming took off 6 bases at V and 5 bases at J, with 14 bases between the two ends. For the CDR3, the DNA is TGTGCCAGTAGACCGGGCGATCAGCATCAGCCCCAGCATTTT. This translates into CASRPGDQHQPQHF. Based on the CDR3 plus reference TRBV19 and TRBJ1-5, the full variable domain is DGGITQSPKYLFRKEGQNVTLSCEQNLNHDAMYWYRQDPGQGLRLIYYSQIVNDFQKGDIAEGYSVSREKKESFPLTVTSAQKNPTAFYLCASRPGDQHQPQHFGDGTRLSIL.

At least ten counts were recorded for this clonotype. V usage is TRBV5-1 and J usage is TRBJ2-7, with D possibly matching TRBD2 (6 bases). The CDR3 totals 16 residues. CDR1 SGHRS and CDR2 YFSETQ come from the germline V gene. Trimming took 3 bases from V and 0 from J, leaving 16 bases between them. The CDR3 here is CASSSGGRLSSYEQYF. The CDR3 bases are TGCGCCAGCAGCTCCGGGGGACGACTTAGCTCCTACGAGCAGTACTTC. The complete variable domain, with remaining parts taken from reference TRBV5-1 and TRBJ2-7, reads KAGVTQTPRYLIKTRGQQVTLSCSPISGHRSVSWYQQTPGQGLQFLFEYFSETQRNKGNFPGRFSGRQFSNSRSEMNVSTLELGDSALYLCASSSGGRLSSYEQYFGPGTRLTVT.